Described below is a single T cell receptor (beta chain) sequence and its context. Relapses following autologous stem cell transplantation were seen in all patients, with brentuximab vedotin exposure varying. The record originates from a study of PD-1 blockade in classical Hodgkin lymphoma. This CDR3 contains 13 residues. In germline, CDR1 is SGHRS, CDR2 YFSETQ. V lost 4 bases to trimming and J lost 4 bases, with 10 bases between them. Generated by immunoSEQ multiplex PCR, the TCRdb table keeps only in-frame clones and is missing some. The table records around 19,000 clones, 70% to 90% of them present only once.

The chain joins TRBV5-1 to TRBJ2-3; TRBD2 is a possible D gene (5 bases). This clonotype was sampled from a human donor with classical Hodgkin lymphoma. The input for sequencing was peripheral blood mononuclear cells (PBMCs), taken before the second cycle of nivolumab. The CDR3 here is CASSLGGPDTQYF. DNA for the CDR3: TGCGCCAGCAGCCTAGGAGGTCCAGATACGCAGTATTTT. Looking up the rest from reference TRBV5-1 and TRBJ2-3 gives the full variable domain: KAGVTQTPRYLIKTRGQQVTLSCSPISGHRSVSWYQQTPGQGLQFLFEYFSETQRNKGNFPGRFSGRQFSNSRSEMNVSTLELGDSALYLCASSLGGPDTQYFGPGTRLTVL.